This is a list of T cell receptor beta chains from one sample in a study of siplizumab effects on memory and regulatory T cells. Libraries were prepared by immunoSEQ multiplex PCR; TCRdb keeps only in-frame clonotypes and omits some of them. The sample includes some 65,000 clones, over 70% of them seen just once. Sequencing was done on a sample of Tregs sorted from blood. The receptors were sampled from a human donor in good health. CDR3s leave out the opening cysteine and the closing phenylalanine or tryptophan. Each record gives: D gene, V gene, clone size, J gene, CDR3 protein. The D gene is left open where the match is weak. A row's size may be missing; if present it is once, few, many or a size class.

D: -
V: TRBV29-1
size: -
J: TRBJ1-1
CDR3: SVEWPGNTEAF

D: -
V: TRBV21-1
size: -
J: TRBJ2-3
CDR3: ASSSPPRSSTDTQY

D: TRBD1
V: TRBV6-6
size: few
J: TRBJ2-5
CDR3: ASSWDRGPQETQY

D: -
V: TRBV21-1
size: -
J: TRBJ2-5
CDR3: GGPSGQETQY

D: -
V: TRBV5-5
size: -
J: TRBJ2-7
CDR3: ASIQGIGYEQY

D: -
V: TRBV28
size: few
J: TRBJ1-1
CDR3: ASSLAGQAF

D: TRBD2
V: TRBV11-3
size: -
J: -
CDR3: ASSPNSGTPYEQY

D: -
V: TRBV5-3
size: -
J: TRBJ1-1
CDR3: ASTGRTNTEAF

D: TRBD1
V: TRBV7-2
size: -
J: TRBJ1-2
CDR3: ASSQWTGYGYT

D: TRBD2
V: TRBV11-2
size: -
J: TRBJ2-7
CDR3: ASRPGWGGYEQY

D: -
V: TRBV4-2
size: -
J: TRBJ2-3
CDR3: ASSHGRTVTSTDTQY

D: TRBD2
V: TRBV9
size: -
J: TRBJ2-1
CDR3: ASSARAGGYNEQF

D: -
V: TRBV7-8
size: once
J: TRBJ2-6
CDR3: ASSANRVASGANVLT